This T cell receptor beta chain came from a study of blood T cell repertoires in COVID-19 (dated by TCRdb to 2020 to 2022). For the wider study: Collaborator samples came from the United States, Italy and Spain and covered acute and convalescent phases of COVID-19. Subjects who had been exposed to COVID-19, were actively infected with it, or had recovered from it provided the deeply sampled blood TCRbeta repertoires that made up the dataset. Where available, HLA class I and class II types were taken from metadata supplied by the sample provider and were not determined by assay-based typing. Samples came from the ongoing ImmuneRACE study (first 160 participants) plus 1,254 subjects from 6 global collaborators. Nearly every sample came with metadata listing a de-identified subject ID, COVID-19 status, age in years and sex. The repertoires were released in a freely available public database intended as a resource for research on the immune response to SARS-CoV-2. The prospective study material was composed of cDNA or gDNA derived from T cells, B-cell-depleted T cells, or PBMCs.

TCRbeta CDR3 regions were amplified from genomic DNA by means of the immunoSEQ Assay, a bias-controlled multiplex PCR. The study's own analysis went as follows. Within the assay, amplification of reference gene primers was used to estimate how many nucleated cells each sample contained. Sequence reads were collapsed and filtered to measure the absolute abundance of every unique TCRbeta CDR3 rearrangement. For each sample, productive Simpson clonality was calculated as the square root of Simpson's diversity index across productive rearrangements. As stored in TCRdb, this immuneACCESS dataset retains in-frame rearrangements with V and J assigned. A fraction of the clones does not appear; measured against another copy, unresolved V genes explain less than half of the discrepancy, and the remainder lacks a known reason. Clone size and V and J calls were adopted from that table, with D and trimming inferred from the DNA. The sample data list under 400,000 clones, and about 90% of these were observed just once. The ten largest clonotypes hold roughly a tenth of the sample.

One collaborating source in Seattle enrolled patients while the patients were actively infected and followed the patients over time throughout the course of disease. Each collaborating institution followed its own protocols to collect whole blood in K2EDTA tubes. For TCRbeta analysis, collaborator samples were shipped as frozen whole blood, as isolated PBMCs, or as DNA extracted from either sample type. Points on this clone: The clone's antigen remains unknown. No qualities accompany the bases; no much larger clone lies one base away.

From cysteine to phenylalanine, the CDR3 is 15 amino acids long. Only the CDR3 part of the read is kept: 45 bases, read in frame from the first base. As encoded in the germline V gene, CDR1 is SGHTS while CDR2 is YDEGEE. V ends up 5 bases short and J 6 bases short, with an unmatched junction base count of 11. Paper-wide results and their limitations: The amount of clinical and demographic metadata varied by source and participant and was provided uncurated.

The rearranged chain carries TRBV5-8 and TRBJ2-7; 10 central nucleotides agree with TRBD2. This TCR derives from a woman under 40 with COVID-19, enrolled during active disease. The specimen sequenced was peripheral blood. The DNA is as follows: TGTGCCAGCAGTCCCCGGCTAGCGGGAGTCGGCGAGCAGTACTTC. Its coded protein is CASSPRLAGVGEQYF. Reference TRBV5-8 and TRBJ2-7 genes cover what lies past the CDR3, so the full variable domain is EAGVTQSPTHLIKTRGQQATLRCSPISGHTSVYWYQQALGLGLQFLLWYDEGEERNRGNFPPRFSGRQFPNYSSELNVNALELEDSALYLCASSPRLAGVGEQYFGPGTRLTVT.